A single TCR beta chain is shown here with its context. The antigen is not known. The data stem from a study of cytomegalovirus exposure and HLA in healthy donors. Amplification used 60 Vbeta primers and 13 Jbeta primers. Assay: immunoSEQ multiplex PCR; the TCRdb copy retains only in-frame clones and omits some. Altogether about 190,000 clones are present, approximately 85% being singletons, with the ten largest covering roughly 0.8%. The CDR3 loop spans 13 amino acids. Trimming at V came to 6 bases and at J to 4 bases, leaving 5 bases not matched to a gene. Germline values: CDR1 MNHEY, CDR2 SMNVEV (reference sequence). Study-wide results and limits: Specificity of a few CMV-associated chains for CMV antigens was verified in vitro.

The receptor comes from a woman under 30 in good health and CMV-seronegative. Sequencing was performed on PBMCs. V gene TRBV27 combines with J gene TRBJ2-7; 8 positions agree with TRBD1. The CDR3: CASSRQGQYEQYF. CDR3 sequence (DNA): TGTGCCAGCAGCCGACAGGGGCAATACGAGCAGTACTTC.